The entry that follows covers one T cell receptor (beta chain) sequence. Its target is not known. A second PCR of about 7 to 12 cycles used a sample-barcoded 5' primer and a J-beta primer mix. Through a template-switch adaptor with 12 random nucleotides, each cDNA molecule received a tag. TCRdb used MiXCR to reprocess the 5' RACE reads, holding one entry per CDR3 protein. The data contain some 1.4 million distinct CDR3 sequences, approximately 38% of them seen just once; the ten biggest clones take up roughly 7.9%. The data are from a study of blood T cells in healthy people across ages. Findings of the study overall: Because sorting was not performed, PBMCs prevented conclusive naive versus antigen-experienced comparison. The percentage of naive T cells correlated strongly with TCR beta diversity.

The V end was cut by 3 bases, the J end by 2 bases, with 8 bases between. This CDR3 contains 14 residues. The chain uses TRBV12-3 or TRBV12-4 and TRBJ1-5; D remains unclear. The sample taken for sequencing was blood. This TCR came from a woman aged 18 to 35 in good health. In DNA, the CDR3 is TGTGCCAGCAGTTTTGGGTTTGGCAATCAGCCCCAGCATTTT. Protein sequence: CASSFGFGNQPQHF.